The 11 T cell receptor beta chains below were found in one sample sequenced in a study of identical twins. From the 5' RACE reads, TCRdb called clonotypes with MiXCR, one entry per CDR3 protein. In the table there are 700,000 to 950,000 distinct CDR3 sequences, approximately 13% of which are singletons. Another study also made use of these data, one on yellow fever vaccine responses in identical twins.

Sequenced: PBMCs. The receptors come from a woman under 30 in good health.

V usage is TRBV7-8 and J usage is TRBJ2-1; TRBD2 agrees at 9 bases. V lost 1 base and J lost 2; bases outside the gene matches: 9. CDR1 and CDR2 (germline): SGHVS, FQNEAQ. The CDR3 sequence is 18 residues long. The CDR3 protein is CASSLGPLAGGPYNEQFF. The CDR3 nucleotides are TGTGCCAGCAGCTTAGGACCACTAGCGGGTGGCCCCTACAATGAGCAGTTCTTC. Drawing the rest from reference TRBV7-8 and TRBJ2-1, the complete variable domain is GAGVSQSPRYKVAKRGQDVALRCDPISGHVSLFWYQQALGQGPEFLTYFQNEAQLDKSGLPSDRFFAERPEGSVSTLKIQRTQQEDSAVYLCASSLGPLAGGPYNEQFFGPGTRLTVL.

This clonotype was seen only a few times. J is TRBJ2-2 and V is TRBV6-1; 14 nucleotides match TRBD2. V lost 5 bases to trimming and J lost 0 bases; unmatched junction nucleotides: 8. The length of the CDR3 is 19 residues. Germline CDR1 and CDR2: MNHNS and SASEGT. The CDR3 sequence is CASSPRLAGGTPNTGELFF. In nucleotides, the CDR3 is TGTGCCAGCAGTCCCCGACTAGCGGGGGGGACCCCGAACACCGGGGAGCTGTTTTTT.

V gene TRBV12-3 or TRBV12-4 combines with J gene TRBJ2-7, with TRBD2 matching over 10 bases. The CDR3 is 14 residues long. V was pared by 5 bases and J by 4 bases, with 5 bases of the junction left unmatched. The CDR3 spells CASSPGTSEYEQYF. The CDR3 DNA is TGTGCCAGCAGTCCGGGGACTAGCGAATACGAGCAGTACTTC.

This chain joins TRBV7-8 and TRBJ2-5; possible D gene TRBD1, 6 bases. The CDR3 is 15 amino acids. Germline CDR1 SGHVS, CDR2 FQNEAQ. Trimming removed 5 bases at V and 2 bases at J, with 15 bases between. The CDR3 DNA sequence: TGTGCCAGCAGCGGACGATACAGGGCGCAAGAGACCCAGTACTTC. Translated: CASSGRYRAQETQYF.

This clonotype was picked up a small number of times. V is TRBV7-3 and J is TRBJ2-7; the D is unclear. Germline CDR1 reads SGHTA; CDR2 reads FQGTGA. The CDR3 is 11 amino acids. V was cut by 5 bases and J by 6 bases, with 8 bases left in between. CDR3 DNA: TGTGCCAGCAGCCCCTCTCGCGAGCAGTACTTC. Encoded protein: CASSPSREQYF.

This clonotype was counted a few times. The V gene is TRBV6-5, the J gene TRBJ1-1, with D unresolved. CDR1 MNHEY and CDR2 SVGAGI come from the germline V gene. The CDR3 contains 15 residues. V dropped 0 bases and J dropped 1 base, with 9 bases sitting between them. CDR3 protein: CASSYSGEGNTEAFF. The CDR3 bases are TGTGCCAGCAGTTACTCGGGTGAGGGGAACACTGAAGCTTTCTTT.

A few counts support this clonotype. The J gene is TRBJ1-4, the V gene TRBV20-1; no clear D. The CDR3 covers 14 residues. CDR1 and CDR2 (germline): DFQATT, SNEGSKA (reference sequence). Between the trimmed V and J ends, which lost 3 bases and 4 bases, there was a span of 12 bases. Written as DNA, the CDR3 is TGCAGTGCTAGTGAAGGCAGCTTTAATGAAAAACTGTTTTTT. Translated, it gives CSASEGSFNEKLFF.

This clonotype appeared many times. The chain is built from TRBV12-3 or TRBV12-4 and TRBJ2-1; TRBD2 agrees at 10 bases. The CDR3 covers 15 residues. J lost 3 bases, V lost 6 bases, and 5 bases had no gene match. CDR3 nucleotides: TGTGCCAGCAGCCCGCCTAGCGGGGGCTACAATGAGCAGTTCTTC. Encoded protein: CASSPPSGGYNEQFF.

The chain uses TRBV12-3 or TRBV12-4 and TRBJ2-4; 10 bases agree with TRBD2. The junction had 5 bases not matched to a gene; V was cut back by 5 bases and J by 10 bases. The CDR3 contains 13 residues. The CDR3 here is CASSPSGGGIQYF. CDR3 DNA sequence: TGTGCCAGCAGTCCTAGCGGGGGCGGGATTCAGTACTTC.

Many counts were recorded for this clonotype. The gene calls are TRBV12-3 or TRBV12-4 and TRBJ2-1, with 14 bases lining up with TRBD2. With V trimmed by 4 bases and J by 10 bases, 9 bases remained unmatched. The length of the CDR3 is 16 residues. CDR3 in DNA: TGTGCCAGCAGTTATCCCGGGACTAGCGGGAGTAGGGAGCAGTTCTTC. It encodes CASSYPGTSGSREQFF.

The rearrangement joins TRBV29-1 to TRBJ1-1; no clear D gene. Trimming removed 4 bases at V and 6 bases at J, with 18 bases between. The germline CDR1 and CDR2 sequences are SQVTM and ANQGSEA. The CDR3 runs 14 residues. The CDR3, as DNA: TGCAGCGTTGCGTTCGTAGACCTACGGGCTGAAGCTTTCTTT. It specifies CSVAFVDLRAEAFF.